The count of the clone carrying this T cell receptor beta chain is one. Antigen: not known. The data stem from a study of cytomegalovirus exposure and HLA in healthy donors. Overall study results and limits: A list of around 150 TCR beta chains associated with cytomegalovirus was given.

The study ran its PCR with 60 Vbeta and 13 Jbeta primers. Produced via immunoSEQ multiplex PCR; TCRdb's table is partial and in-frame only. Of about 130,000 clones in the sample, around three quarters were seen once. The sequence was collected from a man aged 25 to 40 in good health. Material for sequencing was PBMCs.

CDR3 sequence reads: CASSLSSGNTIYF. The CDR3 nucleotides are TGTGCCAGCAGTTTGTCCAGTGGAAACACCATATATTTT. V is TRBV28 and J is TRBJ1-3; unclear D gene. This CDR3 comprises 13 residues. Germline CDR1 is MDHEN and CDR2 is SYDVKM. Trimming pared 3 bases from V and 3 bases from J, leaving 6 bases between.